This T cell receptor (beta chain) was retrieved from a study of vaccination and CD4 T cells after COVID-19. Study information: Sampling that followed vaccination took place a median approximately 70 days after dose two, within a range of 14 to 241. Each of the control cultures got a CEFX pool, an HIV-1 Nef pool, or no peptide. The stimulus for the cells was overlapping spike peptides derived from SARS-CoV-2, HCoV-NL63, HCoV-OC43 and HCoV-229E.

Treatment described: roughly 10-day PBMC culture with coronavirus spike peptide pools or control peptides (ViraFEST assay). The trim removed 2 bases at V and 0 bases at J, leaving 5 bases unmatched. The CDR3 covers 18 residues. Germline values: CDR1 MNHNS, CDR2 SASEGT. Points on this clonotype: Antigen specificity is unknown.

The Oncomine TCR Beta short-read assay was applied to DNA of cultured CD4+ T cells. TCRdb analysed the PCR reads with MiXCR anew, one entry per CDR3 protein. The table has roughly 6,900 distinct CDR3 sequences, around three quarters seen once. Study-wide points: Early timepoints after natural infection were not analyzed in these convalescent patients.

The chain is built from TRBV6-1 and TRBJ2-6, with 9 positions matching TRBD1. Sample: CD4+ T cells from blood, cultured in vitro. This clonotype was sampled from a human donor who had recovered from COVID-19. The CDR3, as DNA: TGTGCCAGCAGTGAATACAGGGGGCGGTCCTCTGGGGCCAACGTCCTGACTTTC. This codes for CASSEYRGRSSGANVLTF.